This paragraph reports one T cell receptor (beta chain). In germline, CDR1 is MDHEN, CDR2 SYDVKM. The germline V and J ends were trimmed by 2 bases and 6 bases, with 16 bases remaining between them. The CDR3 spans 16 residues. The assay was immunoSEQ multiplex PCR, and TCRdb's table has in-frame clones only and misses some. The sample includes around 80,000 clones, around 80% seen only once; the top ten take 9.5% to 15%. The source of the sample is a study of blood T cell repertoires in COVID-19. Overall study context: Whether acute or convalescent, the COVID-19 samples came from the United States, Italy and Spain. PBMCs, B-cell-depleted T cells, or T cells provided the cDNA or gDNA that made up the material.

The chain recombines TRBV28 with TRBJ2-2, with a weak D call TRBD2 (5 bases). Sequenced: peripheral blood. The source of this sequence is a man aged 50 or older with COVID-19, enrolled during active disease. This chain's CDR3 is CASSLGRSWGAGELFF. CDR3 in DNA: TGTGCCAGCAGTTTAGGCCGGAGCTGGGGAGCCGGGGAGCTGTTTTTT.